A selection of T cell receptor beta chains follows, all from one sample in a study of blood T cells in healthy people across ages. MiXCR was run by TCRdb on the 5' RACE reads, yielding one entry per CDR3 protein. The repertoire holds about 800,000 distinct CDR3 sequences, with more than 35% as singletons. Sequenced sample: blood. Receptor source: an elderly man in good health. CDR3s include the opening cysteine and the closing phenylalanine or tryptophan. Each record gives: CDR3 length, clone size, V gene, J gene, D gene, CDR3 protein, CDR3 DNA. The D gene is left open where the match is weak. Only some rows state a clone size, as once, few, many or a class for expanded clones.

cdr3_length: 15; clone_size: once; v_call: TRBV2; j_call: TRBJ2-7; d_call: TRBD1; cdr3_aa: CASSAWDRGGREQYF; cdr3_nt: TGTGCCAGCAGCGCCTGGGACAGGGGGGGGCGCGAGCAGTACTTC
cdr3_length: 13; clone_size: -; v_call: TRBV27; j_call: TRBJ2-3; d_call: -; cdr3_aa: CASSAQSTDTQYF; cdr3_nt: TGTGCCAGCAGTGCCCAAAGCACAGATACGCAGTATTTT
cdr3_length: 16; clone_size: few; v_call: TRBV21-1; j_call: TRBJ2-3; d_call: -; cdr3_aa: CASSKGGPGRTDTQYF; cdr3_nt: TGTGCCAGCAGCAAAGGGGGGCCAGGGAGGACAGATACGCAGTATTTT
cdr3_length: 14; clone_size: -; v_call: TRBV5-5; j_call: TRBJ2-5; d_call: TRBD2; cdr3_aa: CASSSGSGGETQYF; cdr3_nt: TGTGCCAGCAGCTCGGGGAGCGGGGGTGAGACCCAGTACTTC
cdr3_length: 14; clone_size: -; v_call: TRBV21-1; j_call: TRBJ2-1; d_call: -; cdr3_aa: CASRRWDRDNEQFF; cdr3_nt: TGTGCCAGCAGGAGATGGGACAGGGACAATGAGCAGTTCTTC
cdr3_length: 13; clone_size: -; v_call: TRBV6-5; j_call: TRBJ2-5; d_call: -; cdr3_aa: CASRVTRVGTQYF; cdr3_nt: TGTGCCAGCAGGGTAACCAGGGTTGGGACCCAGTACTTC
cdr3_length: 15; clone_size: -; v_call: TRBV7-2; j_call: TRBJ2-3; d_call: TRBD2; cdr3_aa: CASKLAGGRTDTQYF; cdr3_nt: TGTGCCAGCAAGTTAGCGGGGGGGAGAACAGATACGCAGTATTTT
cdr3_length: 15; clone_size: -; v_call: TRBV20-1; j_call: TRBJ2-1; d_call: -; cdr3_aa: CSARAWAGTYNEQFF; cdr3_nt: TGCAGTGCAAGGGCTTGGGCGGGGACCTACAATGAGCAGTTCTTC
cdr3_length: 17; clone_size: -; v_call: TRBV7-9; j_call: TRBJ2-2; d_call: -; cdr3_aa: CASSPQIYRKDTGELFF; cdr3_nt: TGTGCCAGCAGCCCTCAGATCTACAGGAAGGACACCGGGGAGCTGTTTTTT
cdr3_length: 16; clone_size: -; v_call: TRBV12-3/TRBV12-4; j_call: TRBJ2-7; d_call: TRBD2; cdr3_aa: CASSSRETSGRYEQYF; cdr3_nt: TGTGCCAGCAGTTCGCGAGAGACTAGCGGGAGATACGAGCAGTACTTC
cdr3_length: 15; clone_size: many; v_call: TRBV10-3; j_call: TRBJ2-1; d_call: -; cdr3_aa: CAISDGDSRYNEQFF; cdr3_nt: TGTGCCATCAGTGACGGAGACTCACGATACAATGAGCAGTTCTTC
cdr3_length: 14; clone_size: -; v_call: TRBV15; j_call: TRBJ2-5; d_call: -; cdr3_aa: CATSRGERQETQYF; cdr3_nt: TGTGCCACCAGCAGAGGGGAGAGGCAGGAGACCCAGTACTTC
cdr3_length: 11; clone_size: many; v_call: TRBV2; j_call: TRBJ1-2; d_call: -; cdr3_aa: CASRGRDGYTF; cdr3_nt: TGTGCCAGCAGGGGCAGGGACGGCTACACCTTC
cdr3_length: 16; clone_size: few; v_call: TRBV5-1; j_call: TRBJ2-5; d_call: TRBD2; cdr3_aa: CASSLRLAGGAETQYF; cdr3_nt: TGCGCCAGCAGCTTGAGACTAGCGGGAGGGGCAGAGACCCAGTACTTC
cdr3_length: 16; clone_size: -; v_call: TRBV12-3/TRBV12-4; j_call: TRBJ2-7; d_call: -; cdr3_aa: CASSLVTPLVIHEQYF; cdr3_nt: TGTGCCAGCAGTTTAGTTACCCCCTTAGTTATCCACGAGCAGTACTTC
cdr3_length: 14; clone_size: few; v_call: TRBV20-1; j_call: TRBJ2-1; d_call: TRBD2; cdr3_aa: CSGGLAGVGNEQFF; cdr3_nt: TGCAGTGGTGGACTAGCGGGAGTGGGTAATGAGCAGTTCTTC
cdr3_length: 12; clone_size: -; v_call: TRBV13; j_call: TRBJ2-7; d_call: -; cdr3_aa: CASSLGLVEQYF; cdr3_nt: TGTGCCAGCAGCTTAGGGCTGGTCGAGCAGTACTTC
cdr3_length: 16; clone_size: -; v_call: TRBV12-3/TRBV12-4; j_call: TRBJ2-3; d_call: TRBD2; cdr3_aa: CASSLSAGSSTDTQYF; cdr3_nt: TGTGCCAGCAGTTTGTCAGCGGGGTCTAGCACAGATACGCAGTATTTT
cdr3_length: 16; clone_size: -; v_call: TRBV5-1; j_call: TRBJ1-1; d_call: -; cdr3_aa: CASSGLDKHGNTEAFF; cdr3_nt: TGCGCCAGCAGTGGTTTGGACAAACATGGGAACACTGAAGCTTTCTTT
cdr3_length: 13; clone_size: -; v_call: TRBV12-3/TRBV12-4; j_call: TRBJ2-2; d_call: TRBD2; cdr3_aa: CASRAGPTGELFF; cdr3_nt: TGTGCCAGCAGAGCGGGACCGACCGGGGAGCTGTTTTTT
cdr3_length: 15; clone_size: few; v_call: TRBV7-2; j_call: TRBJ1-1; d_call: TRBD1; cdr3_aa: CASSPGDRGNTEAFF; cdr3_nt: TGTGCCAGCAGCCCGGGGGACAGGGGGAACACTGAAGCTTTCTTT
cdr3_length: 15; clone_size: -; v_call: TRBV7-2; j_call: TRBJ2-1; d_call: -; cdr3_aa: CASNDFRDSYNEQFF; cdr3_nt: TGTGCCAGCAACGATTTCCGGGACTCCTACAATGAGCAGTTCTTC
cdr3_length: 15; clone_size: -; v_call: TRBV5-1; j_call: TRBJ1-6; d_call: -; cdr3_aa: CASSLDPGTNSPLHF; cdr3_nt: TGCGCCAGCAGCTTGGATCCGGGGACGAATTCACCCCTCCACTTT
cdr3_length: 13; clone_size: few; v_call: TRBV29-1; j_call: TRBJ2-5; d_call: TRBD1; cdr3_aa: CSVAYTTGETQYF; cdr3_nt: TGCAGCGTTGCTTACACGACAGGGGAGACCCAGTACTTC
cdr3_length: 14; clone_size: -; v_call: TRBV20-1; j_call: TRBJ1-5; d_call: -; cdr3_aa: CSAIDRNSNQPQHF; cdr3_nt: TGCAGTGCTATCGACAGAAATAGCAATCAGCCCCAGCATTTT
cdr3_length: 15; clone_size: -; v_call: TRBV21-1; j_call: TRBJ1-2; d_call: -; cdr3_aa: CASSKARGAGYGYTF; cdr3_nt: TGTGCCAGCAGCAAAGCGCGAGGGGCAGGGTATGGCTACACCTTC
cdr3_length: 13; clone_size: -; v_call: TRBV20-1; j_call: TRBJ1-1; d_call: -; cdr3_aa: CSARPAGNPEAFF; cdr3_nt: TGCAGTGCTAGGCCTGCAGGGAACCCTGAAGCTTTCTTT
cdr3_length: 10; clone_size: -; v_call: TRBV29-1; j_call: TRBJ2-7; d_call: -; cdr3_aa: CSVRGSEQYF; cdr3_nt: TGCAGCGTTAGGGGCAGCGAGCAGTACTTC
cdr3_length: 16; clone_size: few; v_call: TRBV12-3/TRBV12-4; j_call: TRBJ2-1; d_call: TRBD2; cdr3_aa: CASSLGRDYSYNEQFF; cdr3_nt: TGTGCCAGCAGTTTAGGTCGGGACTACTCCTACAATGAGCAGTTCTTC
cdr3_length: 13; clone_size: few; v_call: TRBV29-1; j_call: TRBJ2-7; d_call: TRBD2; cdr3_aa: CSVTPGGSYEQYF; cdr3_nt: TGCAGCGTTACCCCGGGGGGGTCCTACGAGCAGTACTTC
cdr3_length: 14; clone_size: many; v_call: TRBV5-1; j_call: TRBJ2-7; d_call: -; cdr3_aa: CASRDYTTSYEQYF; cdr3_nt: TGCGCCAGCAGGGATTATACAACCTCCTACGAGCAGTACTTC
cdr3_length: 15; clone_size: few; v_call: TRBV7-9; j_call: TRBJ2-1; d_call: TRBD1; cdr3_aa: CASSSGQGASGEQFF; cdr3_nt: TGTGCCAGCAGCTCAGGACAGGGGGCAAGTGGCGAGCAGTTCTTC
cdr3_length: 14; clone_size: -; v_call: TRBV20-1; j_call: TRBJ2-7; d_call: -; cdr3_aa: CSAAKPGTLNTQYF; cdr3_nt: TGCAGTGCCGCGAAGCCCGGGACGTTAAACACTCAGTACTTC
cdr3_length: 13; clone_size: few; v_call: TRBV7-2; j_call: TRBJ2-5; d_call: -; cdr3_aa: CASSSDRRETQYF; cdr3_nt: TGTGCCAGCAGCTCGGACAGACGGGAGACCCAGTACTTC
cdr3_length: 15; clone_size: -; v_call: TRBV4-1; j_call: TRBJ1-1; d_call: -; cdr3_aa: CASGTPTGHNTEAFF; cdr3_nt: TGCGCCAGCGGGACCCCGACAGGTCATAACACTGAAGCTTTCTTT
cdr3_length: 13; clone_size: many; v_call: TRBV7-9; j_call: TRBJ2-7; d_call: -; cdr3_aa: CASSPGGGYEQYF; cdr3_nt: TGTGCCAGCAGCCCCGGGGGAGGATACGAGCAGTACTTC
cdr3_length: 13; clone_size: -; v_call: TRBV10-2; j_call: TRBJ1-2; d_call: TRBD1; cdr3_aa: CASSPGQWDGYTF; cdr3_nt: TGCGCCAGCTCGCCGGGACAGTGGGATGGCTACACCTTC
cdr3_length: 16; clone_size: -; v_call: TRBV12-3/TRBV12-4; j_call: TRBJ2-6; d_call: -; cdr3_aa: CASSWRGAAGANVLTF; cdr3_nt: TGTGCCAGCAGTTGGCGCGGGGCCGCCGGGGCCAACGTCCTGACTTTC
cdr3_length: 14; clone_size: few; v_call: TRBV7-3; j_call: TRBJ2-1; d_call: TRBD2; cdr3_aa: CASSLAGGANEQFF; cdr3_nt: TGTGCCAGCAGCCTGGCGGGAGGGGCAAATGAGCAGTTCTTC
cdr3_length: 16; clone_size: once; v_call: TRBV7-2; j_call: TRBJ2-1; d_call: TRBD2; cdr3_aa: CASSRITPLAGGIGFF; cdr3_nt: TGTGCCAGCAGCCGCATAACCCCACTAGCGGGGGGAATTGGGTTCTTC
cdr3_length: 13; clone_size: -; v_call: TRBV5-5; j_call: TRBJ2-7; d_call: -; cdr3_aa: CASSFFGAYEQYF; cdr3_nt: TGTGCCAGCAGCTTCTTTGGCGCCTACGAGCAGTACTTC
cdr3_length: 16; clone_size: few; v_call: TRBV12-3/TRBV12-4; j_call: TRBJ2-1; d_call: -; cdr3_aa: CASRTGRRSSYNEQFF; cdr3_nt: TGTGCCAGCAGAACGGGACGGAGGAGCTCCTACAATGAGCAGTTCTTC
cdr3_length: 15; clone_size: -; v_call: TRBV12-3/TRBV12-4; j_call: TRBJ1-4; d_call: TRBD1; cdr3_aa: CASRRTGEPNEKLFF; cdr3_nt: TGTGCCAGCAGACGTACAGGGGAGCCTAATGAAAAACTGTTTTTT